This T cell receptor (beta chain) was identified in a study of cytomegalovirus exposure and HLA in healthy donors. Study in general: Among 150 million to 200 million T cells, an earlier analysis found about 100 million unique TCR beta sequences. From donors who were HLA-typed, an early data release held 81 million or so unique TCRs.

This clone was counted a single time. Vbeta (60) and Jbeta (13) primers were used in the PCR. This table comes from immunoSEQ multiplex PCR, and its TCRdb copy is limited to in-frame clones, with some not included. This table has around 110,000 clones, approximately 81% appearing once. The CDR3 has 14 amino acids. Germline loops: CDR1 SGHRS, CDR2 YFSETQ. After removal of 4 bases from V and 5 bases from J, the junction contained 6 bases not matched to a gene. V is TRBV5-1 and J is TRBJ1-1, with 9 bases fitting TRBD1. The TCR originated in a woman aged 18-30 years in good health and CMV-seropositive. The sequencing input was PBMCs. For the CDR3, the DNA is TGCGCCAGCAGCCCACAGGGGGCTTTAACTGAAGCTTTCTTT. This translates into CASSPQGALTEAFF. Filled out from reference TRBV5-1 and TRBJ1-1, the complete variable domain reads KAGVTQTPRYLIKTRGQQVTLSCSPISGHRSVSWYQQTPGQGLQFLFEYFSETQRNKGNFPGRFSGRQFSNSRSEMNVSTLELGDSALYLCASSPQGALTEAFFGQGTRLTVV.